This T cell receptor beta chain was identified during a study of T cell repertoires in cytomegalovirus infection. In germline, CDR1 is DFQATT, CDR2 SNEGSKA (reference sequence). The CDR3 extends over 13 amino acids. V lost 5 bases, J lost 7 bases, and 17 bases lay in between. For this clonotype: Its cognate antigen is unknown.

TCRdb recomputed calls from the reads with MiXCR, one row per CDR3 protein. The profile shows about 480,000 distinct CDR3 sequences, more than 30% of them singletons. The chain has TRBV20-1 and TRBJ1-2; tentatively, D is TRBD1 (5 bases). Sequences were derived from cultured PBMCs, sampled from culture after CMV antigen stimulation. This TCR was recovered from a human donor in good health (CMV status not recorded). Some clones in this sample may be carry-over from other donors' samples. The chain's CDR3 is CSAYTPGEAGYTF. The DNA for the CDR3 is TGCAGTGCTTATACGCCGGGGGAGGCTGGCTACACCTTC.